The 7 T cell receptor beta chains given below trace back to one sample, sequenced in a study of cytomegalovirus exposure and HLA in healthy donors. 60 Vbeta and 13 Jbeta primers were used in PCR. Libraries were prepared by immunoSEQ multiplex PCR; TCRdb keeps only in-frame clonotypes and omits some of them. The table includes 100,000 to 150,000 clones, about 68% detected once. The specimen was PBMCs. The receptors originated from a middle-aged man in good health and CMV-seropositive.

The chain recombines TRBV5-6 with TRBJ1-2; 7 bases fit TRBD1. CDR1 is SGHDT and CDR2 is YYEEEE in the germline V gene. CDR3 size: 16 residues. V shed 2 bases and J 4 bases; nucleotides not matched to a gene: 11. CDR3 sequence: CASSFRDSLASYGYTF. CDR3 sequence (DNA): TGTGCCAGCAGCTTCCGGGACAGCCTAGCTAGCTATGGCTACACCTTC.

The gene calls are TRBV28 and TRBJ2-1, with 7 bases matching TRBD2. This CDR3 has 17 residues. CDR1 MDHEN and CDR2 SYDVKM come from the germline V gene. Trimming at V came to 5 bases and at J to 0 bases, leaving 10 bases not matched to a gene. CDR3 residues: CASSLPGLPSSYNEQFF. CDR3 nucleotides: TGTGCCAGCAGTCTACCGGGACTACCAAGCTCCTACAATGAGCAGTTCTTC.

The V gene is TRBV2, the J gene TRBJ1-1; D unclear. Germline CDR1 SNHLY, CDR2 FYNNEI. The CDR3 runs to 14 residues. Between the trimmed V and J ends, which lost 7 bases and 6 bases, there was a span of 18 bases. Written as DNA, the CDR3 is TGTGCCAGCACTCGGGTGGGTATAATGGCTGAAGCTTTCTTT. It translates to CASTRVGIMAEAFF.

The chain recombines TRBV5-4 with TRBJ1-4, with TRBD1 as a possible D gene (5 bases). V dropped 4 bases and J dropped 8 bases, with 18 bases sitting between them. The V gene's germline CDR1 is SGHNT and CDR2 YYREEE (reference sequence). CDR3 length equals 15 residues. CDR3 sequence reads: CASSAPGGGREKLFF. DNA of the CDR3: TGTGCCAGCAGCGCCCCCGGGGGGGGGAGGGAAAAACTGTTTTTT.

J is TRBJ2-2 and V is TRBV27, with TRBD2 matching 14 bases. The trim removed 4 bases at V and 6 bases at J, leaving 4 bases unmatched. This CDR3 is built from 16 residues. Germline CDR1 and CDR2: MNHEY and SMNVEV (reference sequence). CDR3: CASSSGGLAGAGELFF. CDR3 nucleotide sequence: TGTGCCAGCAGTTCGGGGGGACTAGCGGGAGCCGGGGAGCTGTTTTTT.

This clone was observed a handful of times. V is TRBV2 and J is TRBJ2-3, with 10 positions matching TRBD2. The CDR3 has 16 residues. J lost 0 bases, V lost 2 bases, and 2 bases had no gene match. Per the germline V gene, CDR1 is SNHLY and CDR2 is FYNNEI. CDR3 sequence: CASSELAGGSTDTQYF. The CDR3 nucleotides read TGTGCCAGCAGTGAATTAGCGGGGGGAAGCACAGATACGCAGTATTTT.

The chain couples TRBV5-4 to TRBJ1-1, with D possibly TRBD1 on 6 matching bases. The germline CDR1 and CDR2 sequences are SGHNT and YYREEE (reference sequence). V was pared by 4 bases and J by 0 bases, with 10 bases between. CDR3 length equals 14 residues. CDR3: CASSPNRVNTEAFF. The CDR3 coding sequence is TGTGCCAGCAGCCCGAACAGGGTGAACACTGAAGCTTTCTTT. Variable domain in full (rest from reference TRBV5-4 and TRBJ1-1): ETGVTQSPTHLIKTRGQQVTLRCSSQSGHNTVSWYQQALGQGPQFIFQYYREEENGRGNFPPRFSGLQFPNYSSELNVNALELDDSALYLCASSPNRVNTEAFFGQGTRLTVV.